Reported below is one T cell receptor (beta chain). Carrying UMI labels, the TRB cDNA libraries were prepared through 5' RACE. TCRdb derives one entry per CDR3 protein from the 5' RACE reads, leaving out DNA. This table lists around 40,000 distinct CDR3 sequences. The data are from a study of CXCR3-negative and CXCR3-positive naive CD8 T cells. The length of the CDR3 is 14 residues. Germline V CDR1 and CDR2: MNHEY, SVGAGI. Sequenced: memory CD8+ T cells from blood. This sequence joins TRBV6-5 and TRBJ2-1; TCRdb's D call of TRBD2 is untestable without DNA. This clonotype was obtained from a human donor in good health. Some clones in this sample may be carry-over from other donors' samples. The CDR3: CASSYTLAGDEQFF.